These 17 T cell receptor beta chains originate from one sample sequenced in a study of Ad26.COV2.S vaccination and SARS-CoV-2 variants. Libraries were prepared by immunoSEQ multiplex PCR; TCRdb keeps only in-frame clonotypes and omits some of them. The sample includes 350,000 to 450,000 clones, under 90% of them seen just once. Treatment noted: about 20 received Ad26.COV2.S at low or high dose, single or two shots; roughly five received placebo; per-sample allocation not given. Specimen acquisition occurred on day 63 following the initial vaccine or placebo injection. The source was peripheral blood, collected in a trial of Ad26.COV2.S vaccine versus placebo. The receptors derive from a person between 18 and 65 years old who received the Ad26.COV2.S COVID-19 vaccine or a placebo.

The V and J genes are TRBV25-1 and TRBJ2-7; TRBD2 might be the D (6 bases). Germline V gene data show CDR1 as MGHDK and CDR2 as SYGVNS. The CDR3 totals 13 residues. The V end was cut by 4 bases, the J end by 3 bases, with 10 bases between. CDR3 amino acids: CASSVAGGYEQYF. The CDR3 coding sequence is TGTGCCAGCAGTGTTGCCGGGGGCTACGAGCAGTACTTC.

The V call is TRBV2, the J call TRBJ2-7; 11 bases fit TRBD1. The CDR3 is made up of 17 amino acids. In germline, CDR1 is SNHLY, CDR2 FYNNEI. V shed 10 bases, J shed 5 bases, and the junction held 19 bases outside the gene matches. CDR3 bases: TGTGCCACGGAGACCATGCGAAGGGACAGGGGGACAAACGAGCAGTACTTC. This gives the protein CATETMRRDRGTNEQYF.

There are a few counts of this clone. This chain uses TRBV7-2 with TRBJ1-5; D is uncertain. CDR1 and CDR2 (germline): SGHTA, FQGNSA. With 0 bases removed from V and 1 base from J, the gap between germline ends came to 7 bases. CDR3 length equals 15 residues. CDR3 bases: TGTGCCAGCAGCTTAGCAGGAGGGAGCAATCAGCCCCAGCATTTT. Translation gives CASSLAGGSNQPQHF.

The rearrangement links TRBV4-2 to TRBJ2-7; TRBD1 aligns across 12 bases. The CDR3 runs to 15 residues. Germline V lookup: CDR1 LGHNA, CDR2 YNFKEQ. V gave up 2 bases and J gave up 5 bases; unmatched junction bases: 4. CDR3 region: CASSQPGTGGDEQYF. The CDR3 DNA is TGTGCCAGCAGCCAACCTGGGACAGGGGGCGACGAGCAGTACTTC.

The V and J genes are TRBV27 and TRBJ1-1; possibly TRBD1 for D (5 bases). CDR3 length: 14 amino acids. Germline V gene lookup returns CDR1 MNHEY and CDR2 SMNVEV (reference sequence). V lost 2 bases and J lost 0, with 7 bases in between. The CDR3 here is CASSLTGLNTEAFF. The CDR3 DNA sequence: TGTGCCAGCAGTTTAACAGGCCTGAACACTGAAGCTTTCTTT.

V is TRBV11-2 and J is TRBJ1-2; D gene ambiguous. This CDR3 spans 15 amino acids. V was cut by 6 bases and J by 2 bases, with 16 bases left in between. Germline V gene lookup returns CDR1 SGHAT and CDR2 FQNNGV. The CDR3 DNA is TGTGCCAGCAGGAAAATCCGGGGAGTGAACTATGGCTACACCTTC. Its protein is CASRKIRGVNYGYTF.

This clone came up a few times. The V and J genes are TRBV29-1 and TRBJ1-2; D is undetermined. The CDR3 contains 13 residues. V lost 7 bases, J lost 0 bases, and 12 bases lay in between. CDR1 SQVTM and CDR2 ANQGSEA come from the germline V gene. CDR3 coding DNA: TGCAGCGCAGAGAGGGCGGCTAACTATGGCTACACCTTC. Translated: CSAERAANYGYTF.

This clone was seen just once. V gene TRBV5-1 combines with J gene TRBJ1-2; TRBD1 agrees at 10 bases. The CDR3 has 13 residues. Germline CDR1 reads SGHRS; CDR2 reads YFSETQ. V was pared by 3 bases and J by 10 bases, with 6 bases of the junction left unmatched. The CDR3 coding sequence is TGCGCCAGCAGCTCAGGACAGGGGGATACCTACACCTTC. As protein: CASSSGQGDTYTF. The full variable domain, in which reference TRBV5-1 and TRBJ1-2 provide the parts outside the CDR3, is KAGVTQTPRYLIKTRGQQVTLSCSPISGHRSVSWYQQTPGQGLQFLFEYFSETQRNKGNFPGRFSGRQFSNSRSEMNVSTLELGDSALYLCASSSGQGDTYTFGSGTRLTVV.

This chain links TRBV7-3 with TRBJ2-2, with D unresolved. This CDR3 has 12 amino acids. V gave up 5 bases and J gave up 5 bases, with 6 bases separating them. The germline gives CDR1 SGHTA, CDR2 FQGTGA. CDR3 loop: CASSVGTGELFF. In DNA, the CDR3 is TGTGCCAGCAGCGTGGGAACCGGGGAGCTGTTTTTT.

The chain carries TRBV5-1 and TRBJ2-5; 7 positions match TRBD1. This CDR3 has 14 residues. V shed 7 bases and J 5 bases; nucleotides not matched to a gene: 11. Per germline, CDR1 SGHRS and CDR2 YFSETQ. CDR3 nucleotides: TGCGCCAGCCGAACACAGGGGTCTAAGGAGACCCAGTACTTC. This translates into CASRTQGSKETQYF.

The chain carries TRBV2 and TRBJ2-1; 9 nucleotides agree with TRBD2. There are 15 residues in the CDR3. With 6 bases clipped from V and 5 bases from J, the junction kept 8 bases outside the gene matches. In germline, CDR1 is SNHLY, CDR2 FYNNEI. CDR3 sequence: CASRDRSGGDNEQFF. The DNA for the CDR3 is TGTGCCAGCAGAGACCGTAGCGGGGGAGACAATGAGCAGTTCTTC.

The CDR3 nucleotides read TGTGCCAGCACCCAGTGGGGGGCTAACTATGGCTACACCTTC. It codes for CASTQWGANYGYTF. This chain links TRBV7-9 with TRBJ1-2, with a tentative D call TRBD1 (5 bases). The germline V gene has CDR1 SEHNR and CDR2 FQNEAQ (reference sequence). V was pared by 7 bases and J by 0 bases, with 12 bases between. This CDR3 has 14 amino acids. The entire variable domain, with the rest obtained from reference TRBV7-9 and TRBJ1-2, is as follows: DTGVSQNPRHKITKRGQNVTFRCDPISEHNRLYWYRQTLGQGPEFLTYFQNEAQLEKSRLLSDRFSAERPKGSFSTLEIQRTEQGDSAMYLCASTQWGANYGYTFGSGTRLTVV.

The V call is TRBV19, the J call TRBJ2-5; 12 bases match TRBD2. This CDR3 comprises 15 residues. Germline V gene lookup returns CDR1 LNHDA and CDR2 SQIVND (reference sequence). V shed 5 bases and J 0 bases; nucleotides not matched to a gene: 1. This chain's CDR3 is CASSLAGGYQETQYF. CDR3 nucleotides: TGTGCCAGTAGTCTAGCGGGGGGGTACCAAGAGACCCAGTACTTC. The full variable domain, rest sourced from reference TRBV19 and TRBJ2-5, is DGGITQSPKYLFRKEGQNVTLSCEQNLNHDAMYWYRQDPGQGLRLIYYSQIVNDFQKGDIAEGYSVSREKKESFPLTVTSAQKNPTAFYLCASSLAGGYQETQYFGPGTRLLVL.

V usage is TRBV2 and J usage is TRBJ2-2, with D tentatively TRBD2 (6 bases). The CDR3 length is 12 residues. Germline V gene sequence: CDR1 SNHLY, CDR2 FYNNEI. V shed 4 bases and J shed 9 bases, with 9 bases lying between them. The CDR3 nucleotides read TGTGCCAGCAGTGGGGGGGAACGGGAGCTGTTTTTT. This codes for CASSGGERELFF.

The rearrangement links TRBV7-2 to TRBJ2-3; the match to TRBD2 covers 7 bases. The germline CDR1 and CDR2 sequences are SGHTA and FQGNSA. The length of the CDR3 is 16 residues. Trimming took 3 bases from V and 0 from J; bases not matched to a gene: 6. The CDR3 nucleotides read TGTGCCAGCAGCTTGTTGGGGAGGGGTAGCACAGATACGCAGTATTTT. Translated, it gives CASSLLGRGSTDTQYF.

The rearrangement links TRBV21-1 to TRBJ2-7; the table's D gene call, TRBD2, was not cross checked with the DNA. TRBV21-1 counts as a pseudogene. The CDR3 contains 14 residues. CDR3: CASSNSNRGYEQYF. DNA of the CDR3: TGTGCCAGCAGCAACTCGAATCGGGGTTACGAGCAGTACTTC.

This chain uses TRBV7-8 with TRBJ1-1; D unresolved. Looked up from germline, CDR1 is SGHVS and CDR2 is FQNEAQ. The V gene lost 1 base and the J gene lost 5 bases, with 14 bases spanning the gap. This CDR3 is built from 15 residues. The CDR3 DNA reads TGTGCCAGCAGCTTAGAGGCGCCAGGCTGGACTGAAGCTTTCTTT. It yields the protein CASSLEAPGWTEAFF.